A single sample is the source of the 16 T cell receptor beta chains below, sequenced in a study of glioma-infiltrating T cells. TCR alpha and beta CDR3 regions were amplified from RNA using iRepertoire nested multiplex PCR. TCRdb processed the multiplex PCR reads anew with MiXCR; each CDR3 protein has one entry. The table has about 180,000 distinct CDR3 sequences, roughly two fifths seen once; the top ten hold over 4%. Sequencing input: glioma tissue, nonneoplastic brain tissue, or PBMCs (not recorded which). These receptors all stem from a human donor with low-grade glioma or glioblastoma, undergoing nonglioma brain surgery, or in good health (not recorded which).

This clonotype occurred many times. The chain couples TRBV28 to TRBJ2-5; D is uncertain. CDR3 size: 10 residues. The V gene's germline CDR1 is MDHEN and CDR2 SYDVKM. Trimming removed 3 bases from V and 5 bases from J, with 1 base in between. In DNA form, the CDR3 reads TGTGCCAGCAGTTTTGAGACCCAGTACTTC. It specifies CASSFETQYF.

This chain uses TRBV29-1 with TRBJ2-2; 11 nucleotides agree with TRBD2. Germline V gives CDR1 SQVTM, CDR2 ANQGSEA. The trim removed 6 bases at V and 3 bases at J, leaving 9 bases unmatched. This CDR3 has 16 amino acids. The CDR3 spells CSVFLAGGLDTGELFF. DNA of the CDR3: TGCAGCGTGTTTCTAGCGGGAGGCCTGGACACCGGGGAGCTGTTTTTT.

This clonotype was seen repeatedly, ten times or more. The chain uses TRBV7-8 and TRBJ1-6; 7 bases are shared with TRBD1. With 9 bases clipped from V and 6 bases from J, the junction kept 8 bases outside the gene matches. The CDR3 contains 14 residues. Germline V gene lookup returns CDR1 SGHVS and CDR2 FQNEAQ. Written as DNA, the CDR3 is TGTGCCAGTAGCAAGGGGGCGGCTAATTCACCCCTCCACTTT. Amino acid sequence: CASSKGAANSPLHF.

This chain links TRBV20-1 with TRBJ2-1; TRBD2 is a possible D gene (6 bases). CDR3 size: 16 residues. V lost 3 bases and J 9 bases, leaving 24 bases between the germline ends. CDR1 is DFQATT and CDR2 is SNEGSKA in the germline V gene (reference sequence). DNA of the CDR3: TGCAGTGCTAGGGATCTAGCGATACAAGGTGTGGGTGAGCAGTTCTTC. It codes for CSARDLAIQGVGEQFF.

To note about this clonotype: This could be a read error, since a much larger clone is one nucleotide away. The chain is built from TRBV12-3 or TRBV12-4 and TRBJ2-3; D remains unclear. The CDR3 loop spans 14 amino acids. CDR3 sequence (DNA): TGTGACAGCAGTAAACCCGACCCCCCTGATACGCAGTATTTT. Its protein is CDSSKPDPPDTQYF.

This clonotype was seen a handful of times. The V gene is TRBV2, the J gene TRBJ2-1, with 8 bases matching TRBD2. The CDR3 loop spans 14 amino acids. Germline values: CDR1 SNHLY, CDR2 FYNNEI. V lost 6 bases to trimming and J lost 6 bases; unmatched junction nucleotides: 7. The CDR3: CASRGPTSGNEQFF. In DNA, the CDR3 is TGTGCCAGCAGGGGACCAACTAGCGGCAATGAGCAGTTCTTC. Full variable domain (rest looked up from reference TRBV2 and TRBJ2-1): EPEVTQTPSHQVTQMGQEVILRCVPISNHLYFYWYRQILGQKVEFLVSFYNNEISEKSEIFDDQFSVERPDGSNFTLKIRSTKLEDSAMYFCASRGPTSGNEQFFGPGTRLTVL.

This sequence joins TRBV28 and TRBJ2-5, with TRBD2 identical over 9 bases. The junction had 8 bases not matched to a gene; V was cut back by 7 bases and J by 5 bases. Germline V CDR1 and CDR2: MDHEN, SYDVKM. The CDR3 sequence is 14 residues long. CDR3 nucleotides: TGTGCCAGCATGACTAGCGGCATCGAGGAGACCCAGTACTTC. It translates to CASMTSGIEETQYF.

To note about this clonotype: A single base separates this from a much larger clone, so it may be a read error. This chain connects TRBV2 to TRBJ1-5, with a tentative D call TRBD1 (5 bases). The CDR3 has 13 residues. Germline V gene sequence: CDR1 SNHLY, CDR2 FYNNEI. The CDR3 nucleotides read TGTGCCAGCAGCGGGGCGCGGGATCAGCCCCACCATTTT. Translation gives CASSGARDQPHHF.

This clonotype was detected only a few times. This chain joins TRBV12-3 or TRBV12-4 and TRBJ2-1; tentative D call: TRBD1 (6 bases). The V end was cut by 8 bases, the J end by 3 bases, with 17 bases between. The CDR3 contains 15 residues. CDR3 nucleotide sequence: TGTGCCAGCGTGTCCCCAGGGGACAACTACAATGAGCAGTTCTTC. As protein: CASVSPGDNYNEQFF.

This chain connects TRBV5-4 to TRBJ2-1; the D gene could be TRBD1 or TRBD2 (5 bases each). The germline gives CDR1 SGHNT, CDR2 YYREEE (reference sequence). This CDR3 contains 15 residues. V lost 2 bases and J lost 6, with 15 bases in between. CDR3 in amino acids: CASSLRTLGGNEQFF. CDR3 nucleotides: TGTGCCAGCAGCTTACGGACCCTTGGGGGCAATGAGCAGTTCTTC.

About this clonotype: Possible read error: a much larger clone is one base away. The chain has TRBV20-1 and TRBJ2-7, with D possibly TRBD1 on 5 matching bases. The CDR3 runs 16 residues. Germline CDR1 and CDR2: DFQATT and SNEGSKA (reference sequence). CDR3 bases: TGCAGTGCTGGTCCTCTGGGGCAGCCAGACTCCTACGACCAGTACTTC. Translation gives CSAGPLGQPDSYDQYF.

This clonotype is a singleton in its sample. It may be a read error: a sequence one base away is much more abundant. Here the CDR3 omits its conserved ending phenylalanine or tryptophan, so a read error is the likely source. V gene TRBV28 combines with J gene TRBJ2-7; TRBD2 agrees at 9 bases. The germline gives CDR1 MDHEN, CDR2 SYDVKM. This CDR3 comprises 14 residues. V was pared by 7 bases and J by 2 bases, with 6 bases of the junction left unmatched. CDR3 in DNA: TGTGCCAGCAAAACGACTAGCGGAACCTACGAGCAGTACTTA. It yields the protein CASKTTSGTYEQYL.

This clonotype was seen a few times. V usage is TRBV11-1 and J usage is TRBJ2-1; D is possibly TRBD1 (6 bases). The V end was cut by 5 bases, the J end by 1 base, with 12 bases between. This CDR3 is built from 15 residues. CDR1 and CDR2 (germline): SGHAT, FQDESV (reference sequence). This CDR3 reads CASSLNQGSYNEQFF. In DNA, the CDR3 is TGTGCCAGCAGCCTAAACCAGGGGTCCTACAATGAGCAGTTCTTC.

The CDR3 reads CAWSRTGYEQYF. The CDR3 DNA follows: TGTGCCTGGAGCCGGACAGGCTACGAGCAGTACTTC. This chain links TRBV30 with TRBJ2-7, with 7 bases aligning to TRBD1. The CDR3 contains 12 residues. Germline CDR1 reads GTSNPN; CDR2 reads SVGIG (reference sequence). V dropped 3 bases and J dropped 3; count of bases not matched to a gene: 2.

In its sample, this clonotype was seen many times. The chain employs TRBV2 and TRBJ1-5; a possible D gene is TRBD1 (6 bases). In germline, CDR1 is SNHLY, CDR2 FYNNEI. Trimming left V 9 bases short and J 4 bases short, with 28 bases between. The CDR3 covers 18 residues. The CDR3 is CARLPNLPYNRENQPQHF. In DNA form, the CDR3 reads TGTGCCAGACTTCCTAACCTTCCGTACAACAGGGAAAATCAGCCCCAGCATTTT.

This chain uses TRBV6-1 with TRBJ2-3; the D is unclear. This CDR3 has 12 residues. Germline CDR1 MNHNS, CDR2 SASEGT. Trimming pared 5 bases from V and 14 bases from J, leaving 17 bases between. In nucleotides, the CDR3 is TGTGCCAGCAGTTTGTTTACAGATAAGCTGTATTTT. It specifies CASSLFTDKLYF.